One sample yielded the 29 T cell receptor beta chains listed below, sequenced in a study of blood T cell repertoires in COVID-19. Repertoires were generated with immunoSEQ multiplex PCR, while TCRdb's copy carries only in-frame clones and drops some. Among over 300,000 clones listed, approximately 90% were seen once. Sequencing was carried out using PBMCs or T cells enriched from blood (not recorded which). The origin of the receptors is a middle-aged woman who had recovered from COVID-19.

The chain links TRBV5-1 to TRBJ1-3, with unresolved D. This CDR3 spans 18 amino acids. V lost 0 bases to trimming and J lost 2 bases, with 18 bases between them. Per germline, CDR1 SGHRS and CDR2 YFSETQ. The CDR3 is CASSLEGRAALTGNTIYF. The CDR3 coding sequence is TGCGCCAGCAGCTTGGAAGGGAGGGCTGCCTTAACTGGAAACACCATATATTTT.

This chain joins TRBV7-2 and TRBJ2-5; 15 nucleotides align to TRBD2. The V gene end was trimmed by 4 bases and the J gene end by 5 bases; junction bases not matched to a gene: 8. The CDR3 extends over 17 amino acids. CDR1 is SGHTA, CDR2 FQGNSA, per germline. The DNA of the CDR3 is TGTGCCAGCAGCTCGGGACTAGCGGGAGGTGTGGGGGAGACCCAGTACTTC. It specifies CASSSGLAGGVGETQYF.

This chain uses TRBV27 with TRBJ1-4, with 9 bases identical to TRBD1. V dropped 5 bases and J dropped 7; count of bases not matched to a gene: 5. This CDR3 region has 14 residues. Germline V gives CDR1 MNHEY, CDR2 SMNVEV (reference sequence). CDR3 nucleotide sequence: TGTGCCAGCAGTGCCTGGGACAGGGTTGAAAAACTGTTTTTT. It is translated as CASSAWDRVEKLFF. The whole variable domain, filled in from reference TRBV27 and TRBJ1-4, reads EAQVTQNPRYLITVTGKKLTVTCSQNMNHEYMSWYRQDPGLGLRQIYYSMNVEVTDKGDVPEGYKVSRKEKRNFPLILESPSPNQTSLYFCASSAWDRVEKLFFGSGTQLSVL.

This chain connects TRBV28 to TRBJ1-2, with 9 bases matching TRBD1. The length of the CDR3 is 15 residues. V lost 6 bases to trimming and J lost 4 bases; unmatched junction nucleotides: 9. Germline V gene lookup returns CDR1 MDHEN and CDR2 SYDVKM. The CDR3: CASSPPDRGGYGYTF. CDR3 coding DNA: TGTGCCAGCAGCCCCCCGGACAGGGGTGGCTATGGCTACACCTTC.

The V call is TRBV7-3, the J call TRBJ2-2; possible D gene TRBD2, 5 bases. The germline V gene has CDR1 SGHTA and CDR2 FQGTGA. The CDR3 extends over 15 amino acids. Trimming cost V 5 bases and J 4 bases, with 14 bases left between them. The CDR3 is CASSAQGSSTGELFF. The CDR3 DNA sequence: TGTGCCAGCAGCGCGCAAGGGAGTAGCACCGGGGAGCTGTTTTTT.

Only one count was recorded for this clone. The CDR3 loop is CASSYITGTSGKLRTGELFF. Here the CDR3 DNA reads TGTGCCAGCAGCTATATTACCGGGACTAGCGGGAAGTTGAGGACCGGGGAGCTGTTTTTT. The rearrangement links TRBV3-1 (or the pseudogene TRBV3-2) to TRBJ2-2; 13 nucleotides line up with TRBD2. V dropped 5 bases and J dropped 5; count of bases not matched to a gene: 17. The CDR3 runs to 20 residues. Germline V CDR1 and CDR2: LGHDT, YNNKEL (reference sequence).

V is TRBV6-5 and J is TRBJ1-2; the D gene is possibly TRBD1 (5 bases). The CDR3 has 15 residues. Trimming took off 4 bases at V and 0 bases at J, with 12 bases between the two ends. Germline loops: CDR1 MNHEY, CDR2 SVGAGI. CDR3: CASSSLTGANYGYTF. CDR3 nucleotide sequence: TGTGCCAGCAGTTCTCTAACAGGAGCTAACTATGGCTACACCTTC.

Only a few counts were recorded for this clone. The V gene is TRBV6-4, the J gene TRBJ2-2, with 9 bases aligning to TRBD1. With 10 bases clipped from V and 5 bases from J, the junction kept 8 bases outside the gene matches. CDR1 and CDR2 from the germline V gene are MRHNA and SNTAGT. The CDR3 extends over 14 amino acids. As DNA, the CDR3 is TGTGCCAAACCGGACAGGGGAAAAACCGGGGAGCTGTTTTTT. Residues: CAKPDRGKTGELFF.

This clone was observed a few times. The chain uses TRBV9 and TRBJ2-3, with 11 bases aligning to TRBD2. Germline CDR1 reads SGDLS; CDR2 reads YYNGEE. The CDR3 has 16 residues. Trimming cost V 3 bases and J 5 bases; bases outside gene matches: 8. The CDR3 nucleotides are TGTGCCAGCAGCGGTGATAGCGGGGGGGCCGAAGATACGCAGTATTTT. Translation: CASSGDSGGAEDTQYF.

The chain employs TRBV28 and TRBJ2-5; 7 bases are a match to TRBD1. V shed 1 base and J 4 bases; nucleotides not matched to a gene: 6. The CDR3 contains 15 residues. Germline V gives CDR1 MDHEN, CDR2 SYDVKM. The DNA for the CDR3 is TGTGCCAGCAGTTTATCGACAGGGAAAGGAGAGACCCAGTACTTC. It codes for CASSLSTGKGETQYF.

The genes are TRBV28 and TRBJ2-7, with 8 bases matching TRBD1. This CDR3 contains 14 residues. The trim removed 7 bases at V and 6 bases at J, leaving 11 bases unmatched. CDR1 is MDHEN and CDR2 is SYDVKM in the germline V gene. DNA for the CDR3: TGTGCCAGCAAAGGGACAGGCCGTCTGGGCGAGCAGTACTTC. This translates into CASKGTGRLGEQYF.

The chain has TRBV6-5 and TRBJ1-4; TRBD1 might be the D (6 bases). V was cut by 6 bases and J by 6 bases, with 14 bases left in between. Germline V gene lookup returns CDR1 MNHEY and CDR2 SVGAGI. The CDR3 runs to 14 residues. In nucleotides, the CDR3 is TGTGCCAGCAGCAAGTGGGACAATCATGAAAAACTGTTTTTT. This encodes CASSKWDNHEKLFF.

The V call is TRBV3-1 (or the pseudogene TRBV3-2), the J call TRBJ1-3; 7 bases agree with TRBD1. CDR1 is LGHDT, CDR2 YNNKEL, per germline (reference sequence). Trimming removed 4 bases from V and 7 bases from J; junction bases left unmatched: 7. The CDR3 sequence is 14 residues long. The CDR3 region is CASSLPAGGNTIYF. Written as DNA, the CDR3 is TGTGCCAGCAGCCTCCCGGCAGGGGGTAACACCATATATTTT.

The chain is built from TRBV27 and TRBJ2-3; weak D call: TRBD2 (6 bases). V shed 5 bases and J shed 3 bases, with 18 bases lying between them. Per germline, CDR1 MNHEY and CDR2 SMNVEV (reference sequence). The CDR3 sequence is 16 residues long. In DNA form, the CDR3 reads TGTGCCAGCAGTACCAGCCCGGGACTTAGAACAGATACGCAGTATTTT. Protein product: CASSTSPGLRTDTQYF.

The J gene is TRBJ2-5, the V gene TRBV3-1 (or the pseudogene TRBV3-2), with D perhaps TRBD1 (5 bases). The ends were cut back, 0 bases at V and 5 bases at J, with 13 bases in the middle. The CDR3 covers 15 residues. Germline values: CDR1 LGHDT, CDR2 YNNKEL (reference sequence). CDR3 sequence reads: CASSQDVQPGETQYF. CDR3 DNA: TGTGCCAGCAGCCAAGATGTACAGCCAGGGGAGACCCAGTACTTC.

The V gene is TRBV6-5, the J gene TRBJ1-2, with D maybe TRBD1 (6 bases). Germline V CDR1 and CDR2: MNHEY, SVGAGI. This CDR3 is built from 14 residues. V was cut by 0 bases and J by 8 bases, with 13 bases left in between. The CDR3 protein is CASSYSDSLTGYTF. CDR3 sequence (DNA): TGTGCCAGCAGTTACTCGGACAGCCTTACGGGCTACACCTTC.

This sequence joins TRBV27 and TRBJ2-2, with D maybe TRBD1 (6 bases). Germline-derived CDR1 and CDR2 are MNHEY and SMNVEV (reference sequence). Trimming removed 1 base at V and 3 bases at J, with 9 bases between. The CDR3 has 15 residues. Written as DNA, the CDR3 is TGTGCCAGCAGTTTATGGGGGCGCGACACCGGGGAGCTGTTTTTT. Its translation: CASSLWGRDTGELFF.

The J gene is TRBJ2-1, the V gene TRBV4-1; TRBD1 matches 7 bases. Losses at the gene ends were 5 bases for V and 0 bases for J; bases not matched to a gene: 7. The CDR3 is made up of 16 amino acids. CDR1 MGHRA and CDR2 YSYEKL come from the germline V gene. In DNA form, the CDR3 reads TGCGCCAGCAGCGCCCCGGGACAGAGCTCCTACAATGAGCAGTTCTTC. This codes for CASSAPGQSSYNEQFF.

This chain links TRBV5-4 with TRBJ2-7, with TRBD2 as a possible D gene (5 bases). This CDR3 region has 16 residues. Germline CDR1 and CDR2: SGHNT and YYREEE (reference sequence). Between the trimmed V and J ends, which lost 4 bases and 2 bases, there was a span of 19 bases. This CDR3 reads CASSRLGGEAAYEQYF. CDR3 nucleotides: TGTGCCAGCAGCCGACTTGGAGGTGAGGCCGCCTACGAGCAGTACTTC.

In this sample, this clone turned up once. V and J are TRBV11-3 and TRBJ1-1; D remains unclear. Trimming removed 4 bases from V and 0 bases from J, with 9 bases in between. The CDR3 extends over 14 amino acids. The V gene's germline CDR1 is SGHNT and CDR2 YENEEA. As DNA, the CDR3 is TGTGCCAGCAGCTCCCCCCCTATGAACACTGAAGCTTTCTTT. It translates to CASSSPPMNTEAFF.

The genes are TRBV5-6 and TRBJ2-3, with 10 bases lining up with TRBD2. The CDR3 is 15 residues long. CDR1 is SGHDT, CDR2 YYEEEE, per germline. Trimming cost V 4 bases and J 2 bases; bases outside gene matches: 4. The CDR3 here is CASSPLAGATDTQYF. In DNA, the CDR3 is TGTGCCAGCAGCCCTCTAGCGGGAGCCACAGATACGCAGTATTTT.

The V gene is TRBV27, the J gene TRBJ2-7, with 9 bases aligning to TRBD1. Per the germline V gene, CDR1 is MNHEY and CDR2 is SMNVEV (reference sequence). The CDR3 runs to 14 residues. Trimming at V came to 8 bases and at J to 1 base, leaving 6 bases not matched to a gene. The CDR3 DNA reads as TGTGCCAGCCATACAGGGGGCCGTTCCTACGAGCAGTACTTC. This encodes CASHTGGRSYEQYF.

V gene TRBV6-6 combines with J gene TRBJ1-1; D is perhaps TRBD1 (6 bases). The CDR3 consists of 16 residues. Trimming cost V 6 bases and J 3 bases, with 20 bases left between them. Germline V gene data show CDR1 as MNHNY and CDR2 as SVGAGI (reference sequence). CDR3 sequence (DNA): TGTGCCAGCAGCCACGAATGGGGGGGCCTGGACACTGAAGCTTTCTTT. Its translation: CASSHEWGGLDTEAFF.

This chain links TRBV5-4 with TRBJ2-5, with TRBD2 matching over 12 bases. Germline CDR1 reads SGHNT; CDR2 reads YYREEE (reference sequence). This CDR3 is built from 15 residues. V lost 2 bases and J lost 2; bases outside the gene matches: 1. For the CDR3, the DNA is TGTGCCAGCAGCTTTACTAGCGGGGGGCAAGAGACCCAGTACTTC. Translated, it gives CASSFTSGGQETQYF.

The chain links TRBV28 to TRBJ2-2, with TRBD1 identical over 7 bases. The CDR3 sequence is 18 residues long. V gave up 1 base and J gave up 4 bases; unmatched junction bases: 12. Germline-derived CDR1 and CDR2 are MDHEN and SYDVKM. The CDR3: CASSLSPSTGFITGELFF. The CDR3 nucleotides are TGTGCCAGCAGTTTATCCCCCTCGACAGGGTTTATCACCGGGGAGCTGTTTTTT.

With respect to this clone: Germline is not matched at one junction end, which may reflect a read error. The V call is TRBV9, the J call TRBJ1-1, with unresolved D. The CDR3 consists of 12 residues. Looked up from germline, CDR1 is SGDLS and CDR2 is YYNGEE. In DNA form, the CDR3 reads TGTGCCAGCAGCGTAGTGGAGGGAGAAGCTTTTTTT. Its protein is CASSVVEGEAFF.

V and J are TRBV6-1 and TRBJ2-7; 8 nucleotides match TRBD2. The CDR3 has 15 amino acids. The germline gives CDR1 MNHNS, CDR2 SASEGT. V gave up 2 bases and J gave up 0 bases; unmatched junction bases: 3. The CDR3 loop is CASSEYSGISYEQYF. For the CDR3, the DNA is TGTGCCAGCAGTGAATATAGCGGGATCTCCTACGAGCAGTACTTC.

The count of this clone is one. The CDR3, as DNA: TGTGCCAGCAGTTCTAGGGACTTAAATGAGCAGTTCTTC. Protein sequence: CASSSRDLNEQFF. This chain links TRBV6-5 with TRBJ2-1, with D possibly TRBD2 on 6 matching bases. The CDR3 is 13 amino acids. Trimming cost V 4 bases and J 7 bases, with 11 bases left between them. Germline CDR1 reads MNHEY; CDR2 reads SVGAGI.

The chain uses TRBV30 and TRBJ2-3, with TRBD2 identical over 10 bases. This CDR3 is built from 16 residues. Germline CDR1 and CDR2: GTSNPN and SVGIG (reference sequence). Trimming cost V 4 bases and J 2 bases; bases outside gene matches: 9. CDR3 nucleotide sequence: TGTGCCTGGACTTTAGGCCTAGCGGGGGTCACAGATACGCAGTATTTT. Amino acids: CAWTLGLAGVTDTQYF.